This record covers a single TCR beta chain. This sample was taken from a study of technical replicates of blood from several donors. The ends lost 4 bases at V and 6 bases at J; junction bases unmatched: 3. Looked up from germline, CDR1 is SGHRS and CDR2 is YFSETQ. CDR3 length equals 12 residues. Assay: immunoSEQ multiplex PCR; the TCRdb copy retains only in-frame clones and omits some. This repertoire shows tens of thousands of clones, approximately 92% found once; its top ten account for about 0.35%. The TCR sequence derives from a human donor in good health. Some clones in this sample may be carry-over from other donors' samples. The genes are TRBV5-1 and TRBJ1-2; 7 bases agree with TRBD1. Sequenced material: T cells isolated from PBMCs. CDR3 sequence (DNA): TGCGCCAGCAGCACGACAGGGAATGGCTACACCTTC. Protein product: CASSTTGNGYTF.